Shown below are 4 T cell receptor beta chains from a single sample sequenced in a study of shared clonotypes between healthy human individuals. Repertoires were generated with immunoSEQ multiplex PCR, while TCRdb's copy carries only in-frame clones and drops some. There are 170,000 or so clones in the sample; approximately 62% occur only once, and 8.5% to 12% lies in the top ten. Sequencing was done on a sample of memory CD4+ T cells sorted from blood. Subset meaning: CD45RA-negative fraction. Receptors originate from a man aged 30-40 years in good health.

This chain uses TRBV5-1 with TRBJ2-6; no clear D. V was cut by 4 bases and J by 2 bases, with 13 bases left in between. This CDR3 contains 16 residues. CDR1 and CDR2 (germline): SGHRS, YFSETQ. CDR3 bases: TGCGCCAGCAGCCCGGCCGCGAGGCCTGGGGCCAACGTCCTGACTTTC. Protein sequence: CASSPAARPGANVLTF.

Concerning this clone itself: The sample has other DNA sequences that encode this CDR3 too. The rearrangement uses TRBV5-1 and TRBJ2-3; D possibly corresponds to TRBD2 (6 bases). V gave up 4 bases and J gave up 0 bases, with 6 bases separating them. The CDR3 is made up of 13 amino acids. CDR1 is SGHRS and CDR2 is YFSETQ in the germline V gene. For the CDR3, the DNA is TGCGCCAGCAGCAGCGGGAGCACAGATACGCAGTATTTT. Translated, it gives CASSSGSTDTQYF.

The chain couples TRBV5-4 to TRBJ2-6, with D hard to call. V lost 4 bases, J lost 0 bases, and 8 bases lay in between. This CDR3 is built from 15 residues. From germline, CDR1 is SGHNT and CDR2 YYREEE (reference sequence). This CDR3 reads CASSPDPSGANVLTF. In DNA, the CDR3 is TGTGCCAGCAGCCCCGACCCCTCTGGGGCCAACGTCCTGACTTTC.

The V gene is TRBV6-1, the J gene TRBJ2-1; TRBD2 agrees at 7 bases. CDR3 length: 16 amino acids. The germline V gene encodes CDR1 MNHNS and CDR2 SASEGT. With V trimmed by 2 bases and J by 2 bases, 6 bases remained unmatched. The CDR3 DNA reads TGTGCCAGCAGTGAATCCCGCGGGGGAGCCTACAATGAGCAGTTCTTC. Protein product: CASSESRGGAYNEQFF.